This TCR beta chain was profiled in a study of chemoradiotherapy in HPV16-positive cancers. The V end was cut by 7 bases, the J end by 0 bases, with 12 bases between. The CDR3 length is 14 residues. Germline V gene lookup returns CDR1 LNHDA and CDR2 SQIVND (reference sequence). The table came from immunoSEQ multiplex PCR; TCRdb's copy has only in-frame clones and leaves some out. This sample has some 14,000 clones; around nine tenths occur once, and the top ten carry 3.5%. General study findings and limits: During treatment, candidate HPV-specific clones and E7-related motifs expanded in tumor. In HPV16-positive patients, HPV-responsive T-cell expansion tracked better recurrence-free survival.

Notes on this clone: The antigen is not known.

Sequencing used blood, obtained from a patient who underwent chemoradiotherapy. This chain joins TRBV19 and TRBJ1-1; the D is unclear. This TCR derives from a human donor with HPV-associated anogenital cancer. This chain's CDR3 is CASKPDTLNTEAFF. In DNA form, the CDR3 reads TGTGCCAGTAAACCCGACACCCTGAACACTGAAGCTTTCTTT.